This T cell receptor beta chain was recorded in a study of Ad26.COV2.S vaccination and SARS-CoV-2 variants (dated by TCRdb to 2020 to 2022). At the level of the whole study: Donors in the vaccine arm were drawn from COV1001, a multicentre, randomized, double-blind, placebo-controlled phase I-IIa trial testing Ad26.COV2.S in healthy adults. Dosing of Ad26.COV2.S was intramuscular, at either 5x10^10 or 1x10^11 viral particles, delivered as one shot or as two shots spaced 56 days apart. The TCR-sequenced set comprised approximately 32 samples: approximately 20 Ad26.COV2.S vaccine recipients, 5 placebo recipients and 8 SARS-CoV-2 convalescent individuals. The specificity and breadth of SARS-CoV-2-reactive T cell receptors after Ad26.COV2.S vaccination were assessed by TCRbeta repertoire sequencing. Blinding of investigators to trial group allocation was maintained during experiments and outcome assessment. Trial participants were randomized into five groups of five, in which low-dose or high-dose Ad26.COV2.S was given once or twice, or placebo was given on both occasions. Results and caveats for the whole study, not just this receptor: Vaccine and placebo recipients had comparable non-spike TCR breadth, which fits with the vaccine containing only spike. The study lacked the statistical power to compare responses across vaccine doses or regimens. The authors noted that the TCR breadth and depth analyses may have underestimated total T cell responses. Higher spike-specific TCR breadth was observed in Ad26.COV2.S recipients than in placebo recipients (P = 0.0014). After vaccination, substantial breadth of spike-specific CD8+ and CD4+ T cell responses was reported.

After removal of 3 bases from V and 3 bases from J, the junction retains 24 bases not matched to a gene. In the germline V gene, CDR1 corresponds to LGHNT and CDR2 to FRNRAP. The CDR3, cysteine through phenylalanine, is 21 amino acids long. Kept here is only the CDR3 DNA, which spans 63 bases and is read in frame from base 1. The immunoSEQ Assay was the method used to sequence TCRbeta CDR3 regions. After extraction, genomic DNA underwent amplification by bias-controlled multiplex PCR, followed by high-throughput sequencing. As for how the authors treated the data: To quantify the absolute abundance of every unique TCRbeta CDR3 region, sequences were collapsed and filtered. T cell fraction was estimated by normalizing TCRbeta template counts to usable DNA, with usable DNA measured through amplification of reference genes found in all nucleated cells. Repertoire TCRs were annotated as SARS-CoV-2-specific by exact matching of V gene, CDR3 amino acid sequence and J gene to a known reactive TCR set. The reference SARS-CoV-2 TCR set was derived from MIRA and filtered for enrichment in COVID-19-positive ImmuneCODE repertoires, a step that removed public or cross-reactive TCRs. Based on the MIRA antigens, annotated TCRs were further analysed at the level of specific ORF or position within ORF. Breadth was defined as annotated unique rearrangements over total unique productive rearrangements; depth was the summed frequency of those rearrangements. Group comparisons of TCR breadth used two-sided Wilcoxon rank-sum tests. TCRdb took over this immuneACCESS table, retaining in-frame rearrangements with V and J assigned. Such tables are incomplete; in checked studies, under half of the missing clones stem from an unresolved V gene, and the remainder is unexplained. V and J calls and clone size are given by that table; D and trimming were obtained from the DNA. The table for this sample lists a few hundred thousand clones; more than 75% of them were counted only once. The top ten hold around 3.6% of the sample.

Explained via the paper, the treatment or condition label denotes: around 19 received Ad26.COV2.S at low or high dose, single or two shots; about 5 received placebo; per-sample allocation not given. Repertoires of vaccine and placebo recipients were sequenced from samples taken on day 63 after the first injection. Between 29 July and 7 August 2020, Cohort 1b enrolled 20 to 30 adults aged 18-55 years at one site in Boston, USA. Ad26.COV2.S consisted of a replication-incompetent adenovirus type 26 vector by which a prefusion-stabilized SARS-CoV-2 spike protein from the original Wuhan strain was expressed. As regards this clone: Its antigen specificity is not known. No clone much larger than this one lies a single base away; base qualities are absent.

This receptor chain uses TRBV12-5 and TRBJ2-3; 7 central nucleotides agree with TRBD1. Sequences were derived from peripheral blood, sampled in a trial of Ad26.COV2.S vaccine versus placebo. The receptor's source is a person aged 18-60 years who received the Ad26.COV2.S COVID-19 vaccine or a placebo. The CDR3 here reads CASGLNAPLRDRASGTDTQYF. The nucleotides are TGTGCTAGTGGTTTAAACGCCCCCCTCCGGGACAGAGCCTCAGGAACAGATACGCAGTATTTT.